These T cell receptor beta chains were read from a single sample in a study of monozygotic twins with cystic fibrosis. The table came from immunoSEQ multiplex PCR; TCRdb's copy has only in-frame clones and leaves some out. This table holds 30,000 to 35,000 clones, approximately 70% found once. Material: blood. The receptors shown here come from a girl aged 10-17 years with cystic fibrosis. The CDR3 runs from the conserved cysteine through the conserved F or W. A D gene is named only where the DNA matches it firmly. A row's size may be missing; if present it is once, few, many or a size class.

>TRBV10-2|-|TRBJ2-1|TRBD2
CASLSETSSYYNEQFF
TGCGCCAGCCTTTCTGAGACTAGCAGTTACTACAATGAGCAGTTCTTC
>TRBV5-5|few|TRBJ2-7|-
CASSLPGVGSYEQYF
TGTGCCAGCAGCTTGCCCGGGGTTGGTAGCTACGAGCAGTACTTC
>TRBV7-7|-|TRBJ2-2|-
CASSSHSGGELFF
TGTGCTAGCAGCAGCCATAGCGGCGGGGAGCTGTTTTTT
>TRBV9|few|TRBJ2-5|-
CASSYKARGETQYF
TGTGCCAGCAGTTACAAAGCCCGGGGGGAGACCCAGTACTTC
>TRBV7-2|-|TRBJ1-2|TRBD1
CASSSGRDRGFHGYTF
TGTGCCAGCAGCTCAGGGAGAGACAGGGGCTTTCATGGCTACACCTTC
>TRBV6-6|-|TRBJ1-5|-
CASSYDSQPQHF
TGTGCCAGCAGTTACGACAGTCAGCCCCAGCATTTT
>TRBV9|-|TRBJ2-7|-
CASSVDGLSYEQYF
TGTGCCAGCAGCGTAGACGGGCTCTCCTACGAGCAGTACTTC
>TRBV6-1|few|TRBJ1-3|-
CASSEVGVGNTIYF
TGTGCCAGCAGTGAAGTCGGAGTGGGAAACACCATATATTTT
>TRBV27|-|TRBJ2-7|-
CASSLGGSYEQYF
TGTGCCAGCAGTTTAGGGGGATCCTACGAGCAGTACTTC
>TRBV7-2|-|TRBJ2-2|TRBD2
CASSFIAGVSGELFF
TGTGCCAGCAGCTTCATAGCGGGAGTCTCCGGGGAGCTGTTTTTT